The 20 T cell receptor beta chains below come from one sample, sequenced in a study of early T cells in non-severe SARS-CoV-2 infection (dated by TCRdb to the early 2020s). The library was produced with 5' RACE. Sequencing relied on a NextSeq 500. TCRdb ran its own pipeline on the public reads, namely fastp trimming at Q25 and MiXCR clone calling, and kept in-frame beta chains. Merged by CDR3 protein, the rows form single entries marked with the most common genes and DNA. Present in this sample are 40,000 to 45,000 distinct CDR3 sequences, roughly 6.6% of which were seen just once. Of the sample, around 20% falls within the top ten clones. This sample comprised whole blood, obtained at baseline. The receptors here all came from an adult who was a healthcare worker with PCR-confirmed SARS-CoV-2 infection or an uninfected control (not recorded which).

This clonotype was recorded at least ten times. The rearrangement links TRBV6-1 to TRBJ1-1; D not certain. Trimming left V 3 bases short and J 1 base short, with 9 bases between. The CDR3 has 14 amino acids. Germline V lookup: CDR1 MNHNS, CDR2 SASEGT. The CDR3 is CASSERATNTEAFF. In DNA, the CDR3 is TGTGCCAGCAGTGAGAGGGCCACGAACACTGAAGCTTTCTTT.

This clonotype was counted many times. This chain's CDR3 is CSARVQNYEQYF. DNA of the CDR3: TGCAGTGCTAGAGTTCAGAACTACGAGCAGTACTTC. The V gene is TRBV20-1, the J gene TRBJ2-7; no clear D. The CDR3 has 12 amino acids. The V and J ends lost 1 base and 3 bases respectively, with 7 bases between them. Germline-derived CDR1 and CDR2 are DFQATT and SNEGSKA (reference sequence).

This clonotype was seen repeatedly, ten times or more. This chain joins TRBV6-5 and TRBJ1-2; a possible D gene is TRBD1 (6 bases). V was trimmed by 4 bases and J by 2 bases, leaving 14 bases between them. Germline lookup yields CDR1 MNHEY and CDR2 SVGAGI. The CDR3 has 15 residues. The DNA of the CDR3 is TGTGCCAGCAGTTCCTTCAGGGGCACCAACTATGGCTACACCTTC. Amino acids: CASSSFRGTNYGYTF.

This clonotype occurred many times. The V and J genes are TRBV4-1 and TRBJ1-1, with 7 nucleotides matching TRBD1. The CDR3 is made up of 19 amino acids. With 4 bases clipped from V and 4 bases from J, the junction kept 21 bases outside the gene matches. Germline V gives CDR1 MGHRA, CDR2 YSYEKL. The DNA of the CDR3 is TGCGCCAGCAGCCCCGGGGGCCGGGACAGAGGAAACGTGGGCACTGAAGCTTTCTTT. This encodes CASSPGGRDRGNVGTEAFF.

This clonotype was recorded a few times. The rearrangement joins TRBV6-5 to TRBJ2-3, with TRBD2 matching 9 bases. The CDR3 consists of 15 residues. CDR1 is MNHEY, CDR2 SVGAGI, per germline. V trimming: 4 bases; J trimming: 2 bases; junction bases outside the gene matches: 4. The CDR3 loop is CASSLAGAPTDTQYF. The DNA for the CDR3 is TGTGCCAGCAGTTTAGCGGGGGCCCCCACAGATACGCAGTATTTT.

This clonotype was counted only a few times. The V call is TRBV4-3, the J call TRBJ2-2, with D possibly being TRBD1 or TRBD2 (6 bases each). Trimming removed 8 bases from V and 0 bases from J, with 10 bases in between. From germline, CDR1 is LGHNA and CDR2 YSLEER. The CDR3 is 14 residues long. The CDR3 nucleotides are TGCGCCAGCGATGGGGGGCCGAACACCGGGGAGCTGTTTTTT. This encodes CASDGGPNTGELFF.

This clonotype rates as medium-sized. The CDR3 DNA reads as TGCGCCAGCAGCCAGGGGGCCGGGTTCTGGAACACTGAAGCTTTCTTT. The encoded protein is CASSQGAGFWNTEAFF. The chain links TRBV4-3 to TRBJ1-1; tentative D call: TRBD1 (6 bases). The CDR3 loop spans 16 amino acids. With 3 bases removed from V and 1 base from J, the gap between germline ends came to 15 bases. Germline-derived CDR1 and CDR2 are LGHNA and YSLEER.

This clonotype was observed a few times. This chain uses TRBV6-6 with TRBJ2-1, with D maybe TRBD2 (6 bases). From germline, CDR1 is MNHNY and CDR2 SVGAGI (reference sequence). Trimming shortened V by 5 bases and J by 9 bases, and 8 bases separated the two germline ends. The length of the CDR3 is 11 residues. In DNA form, the CDR3 reads TGTGCCAGCAGTAGGGGAGGTGAGCAGTTCTTC. Residues: CASSRGGEQFF.

This clonotype was counted between two and nine times. V gene TRBV11-2 combines with J gene TRBJ2-3; 7 nucleotides match TRBD1. V lost 4 bases, J lost 11 bases, and 6 bases stayed unmatched. Germline V gene data show CDR1 as SGHAT and CDR2 as FQNNGV. The CDR3 spans 12 residues. The CDR3 DNA is TGTGCCAGCAGCTCGGAACAGGGGTGGCAGTATTTT. It specifies CASSSEQGWQYF.

The chain employs TRBV5-4 and TRBJ2-2; 7 positions agree with TRBD1. Germline assignment: CDR1 SGHNT and CDR2 YYREEE (reference sequence). This CDR3 has 15 residues. V shed 5 bases, J shed 1 base, and the junction held 5 bases outside the gene matches. The CDR3 reads CASRKGTENTGELFF. The CDR3 DNA reads as TGTGCCAGCAGAAAGGGGACAGAGAACACCGGGGAGCTGTTTTTT.

This clonotype showed up just a few times. CDR3 DNA: TGCGCCAGCAGCCGGACTAGCGGGAGTGGAACCGGGGAGCTGTTTTTT. Protein: CASSRTSGSGTGELFF. The chain couples TRBV4-1 to TRBJ2-2; 13 positions agree with TRBD2. The CDR3 runs to 16 residues. The germline CDR1 and CDR2 sequences are MGHRA and YSYEKL. Trimming removed 4 bases from V and 5 bases from J; junction bases left unmatched: 4.

The V gene is TRBV9, the J gene TRBJ2-1; 12 bases are shared with TRBD2. Per the germline V gene, CDR1 is SGDLS and CDR2 is YYNGEE. The CDR3 sequence is 17 residues long. The trim removed 4 bases at V and 8 bases at J, leaving 13 bases unmatched. CDR3 amino acids: CASSPRLAGDFWDEQFF. The CDR3 DNA follows: TGTGCCAGCAGCCCCAGACTAGCGGGGGACTTCTGGGATGAGCAGTTCTTC.

This rearrangement joins TRBV2 to TRBJ1-1; D possibly corresponds to TRBD1 (6 bases). The CDR3 runs 14 residues. Germline V lookup: CDR1 SNHLY, CDR2 FYNNEI. V was cut by 10 bases and J by 1 base, with 16 bases left in between. As DNA, the CDR3 is TGTGCCACCCTCGGACAGACTAAGAACACTGAAGCTTTCTTT. It is translated as CATLGQTKNTEAFF. Full variable domain (outside the CDR3, taken from reference TRBV2 and TRBJ1-1): EPEVTQTPSHQVTQMGQEVILRCVPISNHLYFYWYRQILGQKVEFLVSFYNNEISEKSEIFDDQFSVERPDGSNFTLKIRSTKLEDSAMYFCATLGQTKNTEAFFGQGTRLTVV.

The chain uses TRBV28 and TRBJ1-3; D gene unclear. The CDR3 runs to 13 residues. CDR1 is MDHEN, CDR2 SYDVKM, per germline. V lost 9 bases and J lost 0, with 9 bases in between. In DNA form, the CDR3 reads TGTGCCAGTGGTGAGGTCTCTGGAAACACCATATATTTT. Its protein product is CASGEVSGNTIYF.

There are many counts of this clonotype. The V call is TRBV5-1, the J call TRBJ1-1, with D perhaps matching TRBD1 (5 bases). V was trimmed by 4 bases and J by 5 bases, leaving 15 bases between them. The CDR3 is 14 amino acids. The germline V gene has CDR1 SGHRS and CDR2 YFSETQ. The CDR3 sequence is CASSPDRAGTEAFF. CDR3 nucleotides: TGCGCCAGCAGCCCCGACAGAGCGGGGACTGAAGCTTTCTTT. The complete variable domain, with remaining parts taken from reference TRBV5-1 and TRBJ1-1, reads KAGVTQTPRYLIKTRGQQVTLSCSPISGHRSVSWYQQTPGQGLQFLFEYFSETQRNKGNFPGRFSGRQFSNSRSEMNVSTLELGDSALYLCASSPDRAGTEAFFGQGTRLTVV.

This chain links TRBV10-3 with TRBJ2-7; D perhaps matches TRBD2 (6 bases). The V end lost 7 bases, the J end lost 0 bases, and 16 bases lay between the germline ends. From germline, CDR1 is ENHRY and CDR2 SYGVKD. The CDR3 covers 15 residues. The CDR3 loop reads CAITTGTPSSYEQYF. Written as DNA, the CDR3 is TGTGCCATCACTACCGGGACTCCCAGCTCCTACGAGCAGTACTTC.

This clonotype occurred a few times. The chain couples TRBV11-2 to TRBJ1-1; possible D gene TRBD1, 5 bases. The CDR3 totals 16 residues. The germline CDR1 and CDR2 sequences are SGHAT and FQNNGV. V lost 3 bases and J 0 bases, leaving 14 bases between the germline ends. The CDR3 region has the DNA TGTGCCAGCAGCTTTGGTATAACAGGAGTGAACACTGAAGCTTTCTTT. Translation gives CASSFGITGVNTEAFF. Full variable domain (missing parts from reference TRBV11-2 and TRBJ1-1): EAGVAQSPRYKIIEKRQSVAFWCNPISGHATLYWYQQILGQGPKLLIQFQNNGVVDDSQLPKDRFSAERLKGVDSTLKIQPAKLEDSAVYLCASSFGITGVNTEAFFGQGTRLTVV.

The table lists this clonotype with many counts. This chain links TRBV7-2 with TRBJ1-4; D perhaps matches TRBD1 (5 bases). The CDR3 is made up of 14 amino acids. V shed 5 bases and J shed 8 bases, with 15 bases lying between them. Germline V gene lookup returns CDR1 SGHTA and CDR2 FQGNSA. CDR3 region: CASSPGGWGEKLFF. The CDR3 DNA sequence: TGTGCCAGCAGCCCGGGGGGGTGGGGCGAAAAACTGTTTTTT.

This clonotype was seen many times. V is TRBV27 and J is TRBJ1-1; D gene uncertain. The V end was cut by 4 bases, the J end by 3 bases, with 15 bases between. Germline V gene data show CDR1 as MNHEY and CDR2 as SMNVEV (reference sequence). The CDR3 length is 15 residues. CDR3 coding DNA: TGTGCCAGCAGTTATGGTCCAGAACCTTACACTGAAGCTTTCTTT. It specifies CASSYGPEPYTEAFF.

This clonotype was counted at least ten times. The chain uses TRBV4-3 and TRBJ2-3, with D uncertain. The V gene's germline CDR1 is LGHNA and CDR2 YSLEER. The CDR3 has 16 amino acids. V was trimmed by 2 bases and J by 2 bases, leaving 14 bases between them. The CDR3 loop is CASSQRGRIYTDTQYF. The CDR3 region has the DNA TGCGCCAGCAGCCAACGCGGACGGATATACACAGATACGCAGTATTTT.